This T cell receptor beta chain was found in a study of PD-L1 blockade in urothelial cancer. Study-wide points: Durable-benefit cases showed more tumor-associated blood clone expansion at 3 weeks.

As for this clone: Its antigen remains unknown.

J was trimmed by 4 bases and V by 3 bases; bases with no gene match: 2. The CDR3 has 12 residues. Germline CDR1 reads GTSNPN; CDR2 reads SVGIG (reference sequence). Described time point: pretreatment peripheral blood. The patients' disease, urothelial carcinoma, was locally advanced or metastatic. Synthetic TCR analog templates were spiked into all PCRs individually. TCRdb's copy holds only in-frame clones and misses some; the assay was immunoSEQ multiplex PCR. The sample holds approximately 70,000 clones, over 80% seen once. Sequencing used PBMCs, obtained around atezolizumab (anti-PD-L1) treatment. The rearrangement joins TRBV30 to TRBJ1-2; TRBD1 matches 7 bases. The receptor was isolated from a woman in her seventies with urothelial cancer. CDR3 bases: TGTGCCTGGAGCACAGGGGCCTATGGCTACACCTTC. It codes for CAWSTGAYGYTF.